This is a list of T cell receptor beta chains from one sample in a study of blood T cell repertoires in COVID-19. Clones were sequenced by immunoSEQ multiplex PCR, and TCRdb holds only the in-frame ones, with some missing. In the table there are roughly 120,000 clones, roughly four fifths of which are singletons. Sample: peripheral blood. The receptors come from a man of 80 years or more with COVID-19, enrolled during active disease. Each CDR3 is given without its conserved first and last residue.

v_call: TRBV9; cdr3_aa: ASSGQATMNTEAF
v_call: TRBV30; cdr3_aa: AWRRGAGAEAF
v_call: TRBV6-1; cdr3_aa: ASRDAAAGKNEQF
v_call: TRBV27; cdr3_aa: ASSFSSGSPYNEQF
v_call: TRBV5-1; cdr3_aa: ASTQTSAPTDTQY
v_call: TRBV18; cdr3_aa: ASSPPAGVGETQY
v_call: TRBV9; cdr3_aa: ASSAGTARTDTQY
v_call: TRBV7-3; cdr3_aa: ASSSGQGYGYT
v_call: TRBV28; cdr3_aa: ASSSSWPRDTQY
v_call: TRBV5-1; cdr3_aa: ASSLAQGGEQF
v_call: TRBV6-6; cdr3_aa: ASTGTPSGNTIY
v_call: TRBV7-3; cdr3_aa: ASSWGQRNTGELF
v_call: TRBV4-1; cdr3_aa: ASSPPVGAVNQPQH
v_call: TRBV28; cdr3_aa: ASSPFHEQY
v_call: TRBV2; cdr3_aa: ASRGGGAGGGETQY
v_call: TRBV11-1; cdr3_aa: ASSLGRSRGAYEQY
v_call: TRBV11-3; cdr3_aa: ASSPDRVTDTQY
v_call: TRBV7-9; cdr3_aa: ASSGQAYQETQY
v_call: TRBV5-6; cdr3_aa: ASSPSGQVRYEQY
v_call: TRBV3-1/TRBV3-2; cdr3_aa: ASSPSGVHEQY
v_call: TRBV27; cdr3_aa: ASRTGGFGVSNQPQH
v_call: TRBV6-6; cdr3_aa: ASSYSGTGPETQY
v_call: TRBV7-3; cdr3_aa: ASSPMGGRVNEQY
v_call: TRBV28; cdr3_aa: ASRVAGGAKVLSTEAF
v_call: TRBV4-1; cdr3_aa: ASRSRVGTEAF
v_call: TRBV7-8; cdr3_aa: ASSLSRTDGSGYEQY
v_call: TRBV6-5; cdr3_aa: ASIVTSGYYNEQF
v_call: TRBV28; cdr3_aa: ASSFYSGIYNEQF
v_call: TRBV18; cdr3_aa: ASSPSTGPYEQY
v_call: TRBV27; cdr3_aa: ASSFRGAYGYT
v_call: TRBV15; cdr3_aa: ATSRQTREGQNIQY
v_call: TRBV5-1; cdr3_aa: ASSLRTGKGEQY
v_call: TRBV27; cdr3_aa: ASSPGRRGNPNSPLH
v_call: TRBV6-5; cdr3_aa: ASSLQGAGYT
v_call: TRBV7-8; cdr3_aa: ASSFGQGATGELF
v_call: TRBV5-1; cdr3_aa: ASSLQAQETQY
v_call: TRBV15; cdr3_aa: ATSRGGGGGNQPQH
v_call: TRBV7-2; cdr3_aa: ASSPPGVDTQY
v_call: TRBV6-5; cdr3_aa: ASSYSATGGYEQY
v_call: TRBV28; cdr3_aa: ASRTGTDLYGYT
v_call: TRBV27; cdr3_aa: ASSSSGTGSAKNIQY
v_call: TRBV5-8; cdr3_aa: ASSLWSGGDSNQPQH
v_call: TRBV18; cdr3_aa: ASKGVESGGEQY